These 27 T cell receptor beta chains originate from one sample sequenced in a study of T cells in localized non-small cell lung cancer. Here immunoSEQ multiplex PCR was the method, and the copy in TCRdb shows in-frame clones only, minus some. The sample holds approximately 1,500 clones, 22% seen once. This specimen consisted of lung tumor tissue, obtained before any cancer treatment. These receptors were taken from a male donor at least 60 years old with stage III squamous cell lung carcinoma.

CDR3 loop: CASSFPGREDTQYF. The CDR3 DNA reads TGTGCCAGCAGCTTTCCGGGCCGGGAGGATACGCAGTATTTT. The J gene is TRBJ2-3, the V gene TRBV11-3; the D gene is possibly TRBD2 (6 bases). Deletions cut 3 bases from V and 6 bases from J, with 13 bases between. The CDR3 spans 14 residues. Germline CDR1 reads SGHNT; CDR2 reads YENEEA.

The chain employs TRBV28 and TRBJ2-7; a possible D gene is TRBD1 (6 bases). The CDR3 contains 13 residues. V was clipped by 4 bases and J by 4 bases, with 11 bases between them. Per germline, CDR1 MDHEN and CDR2 SYDVKM. The CDR3 DNA reads as TGTGCCAGCAGTTCCACAGGGATTTACGAGCAGTACTTC. It is translated as CASSSTGIYEQYF. The full variable domain, with the rest looked up from reference TRBV28 and TRBJ2-7, is DVKVTQSSRYLVKRTGEKVFLECVQDMDHENMFWYRQDPGLGLRLIYFSYDVKMKEKGDIPEGYSVSREKKERFSLILESASTNQTSMYLCASSSTGIYEQYFGPGTRLTVT.

The J gene is TRBJ2-5, the V gene TRBV6-8, with 10 bases lining up with TRBD2. Trimming removed 5 bases from V and 13 bases from J; junction bases left unmatched: 13. CDR3 length: 14 amino acids. Germline V gives CDR1 MNHGY, CDR2 SAAAGT. The CDR3 DNA is TGTGCCAGCAGTGCAGGTCTAGCGGGGGCCCCGGGGTACTTC. This codes for CASSAGLAGAPGYF.

This clone is large (0.1 to 1%) within its sample. The chain uses TRBV9 and TRBJ2-4; TRBD1 matches 12 bases. CDR3 length: 14 residues. V lost 6 bases and J lost 7; bases outside the gene matches: 5. The germline gives CDR1 SGDLS, CDR2 YYNGEE. In nucleotides, the CDR3 is TGTGCCAGCAAACCCGGGACAGGGGGCAACATTCAGTACTTC. This codes for CASKPGTGGNIQYF.

Sample share makes this clone large. The J gene is TRBJ2-7, the V gene TRBV6-8; 8 bases align to TRBD2. The trim removed 2 bases at V and 3 bases at J, leaving 3 bases unmatched. The CDR3 is 14 amino acids. Germline assignment: CDR1 MNHGY and CDR2 SAAAGT. The CDR3 loop reads CASSYVGLGYEQYF. DNA of the CDR3: TGTGCCAGCAGTTACGTGGGACTAGGCTACGAGCAGTACTTC.

The chain combines TRBV15 with TRBJ2-1; 7 positions match TRBD2. Germline loops: CDR1 LNHNV, CDR2 YYDKDF (reference sequence). CDR3 length: 14 residues. Germline trimming cut 8 bases from V and 4 bases from J; bases unmatched to any gene: 8. As DNA, the CDR3 is TGTGCCACCCAACCCGGGACTAATTACAATGAGCAGTTCTTC. It codes for CATQPGTNYNEQFF.

This clone was observed a handful of times. The J gene is TRBJ1-1, the V gene TRBV11-3; D ambiguous. CDR1 and CDR2 (germline): SGHNT, YENEEA. V was clipped by 5 bases and J by 6 bases, with 16 bases between them. The CDR3 extends over 14 amino acids. The CDR3 DNA sequence: TGTGCCAGCAGCCCCCTTCCCGGTTCGGCTGAAGCTTTCTTT. It is translated as CASSPLPGSAEAFF.

This chain joins TRBV11-3 and TRBJ1-4; D unclear. The length of the CDR3 is 15 residues. Trimming left V 5 bases short and J 6 bases short, with 16 bases between. CDR1 and CDR2 (germline): SGHNT, YENEEA. The CDR3 here is CASSPTDLSDEKLFF. The CDR3, as DNA: TGTGCCAGCAGCCCCACGGACTTGAGCGATGAAAAACTGTTTTTT.

The gene calls are TRBV12-5 and TRBJ2-7; D could derive from TRBD1 or TRBD2 (5 bases each). The CDR3 is 14 residues long. V shed 6 bases and J shed 6 bases, with 18 bases lying between them. Per the germline V gene, CDR1 is LGHNT and CDR2 is FRNRAP. CDR3: CASGQVGSQGEQYF. Here the CDR3 DNA reads TGTGCTAGTGGACAGGTGGGGAGTCAAGGCGAGCAGTACTTC.

Judged by abundance, this clone is medium-sized. The rearrangement joins TRBV9 to TRBJ1-6, with 11 bases aligning to TRBD1. Germline V gene data show CDR1 as SGDLS and CDR2 as YYNGEE. This CDR3 spans 16 amino acids. The V segment lost 0 bases and the J segment 6 bases; nucleotides outside the gene matches: 2. Written as DNA, the CDR3 is TGTGCCAGCAGCGTAGAAGGGACAGGGGGTAATTCACCCCTCCACTTT. It codes for CASSVEGTGGNSPLHF.

The chain recombines TRBV18 with TRBJ1-6; D might be TRBD1 (6 bases). V was trimmed by 3 bases and J by 8 bases, leaving 20 bases between them. The CDR3 spans 17 residues. CDR1 is KGHSH and CDR2 is LQKENI in the germline V gene. The CDR3 here is CASSPRDQGTIHSPLHF. CDR3 DNA: TGTGCCAGCTCACCGAGAGACCAGGGGACAATTCATTCACCCCTCCACTTT.

In its sample, this clone was seen a few times. The V call is TRBV7-2, the J call TRBJ1-1; a possible D gene is TRBD1 (5 bases). The CDR3 totals 13 residues. Per the germline V gene, CDR1 is SGHTA and CDR2 is FQGNSA. The V end was cut by 0 bases, the J end by 7 bases, with 9 bases between. The CDR3 DNA is TGTGCCAGCAGCTTAGCAGGGGATCTTGAAGCTTTCTTT. This sequence encodes CASSLAGDLEAFF.

V and J are TRBV19 and TRBJ1-1; no definite D call. This CDR3 spans 13 amino acids. Germline V gene sequence: CDR1 LNHDA, CDR2 SQIVND (reference sequence). Trimming cost V 3 bases and J 6 bases, with 11 bases left between them. In DNA form, the CDR3 reads TGTGCCAGTAGTATGTCGACCGCAGCTGAAGCTTTCTTT. Translated: CASSMSTAAEAFF. Full variable domain (missing parts from reference TRBV19 and TRBJ1-1): DGGITQSPKYLFRKEGQNVTLSCEQNLNHDAMYWYRQDPGQGLRLIYYSQIVNDFQKGDIAEGYSVSREKKESFPLTVTSAQKNPTAFYLCASSMSTAAEAFFGQGTRLTVV.

V and J are TRBV11-3 and TRBJ2-7; 8 nucleotides agree with TRBD1. Germline assignment: CDR1 SGHNT and CDR2 YENEEA. The CDR3 has 14 residues. After removal of 5 bases from V and 6 bases from J, the junction contained 9 bases not matched to a gene. Written as DNA, the CDR3 is TGTGCCAGCAGCCTTGACAGGGGCGGAGGCGAGCAGTACTTC. This codes for CASSLDRGGGEQYF. The entire variable domain, with the rest obtained from reference TRBV11-3 and TRBJ2-7, is as follows: EAGVVQSPRYKIIEKKQPVAFWCNPISGHNTLYWYLQNLGQGPELLIRYENEEAVDDSQLPKDRFSAERLKGVDSTLKIQPAELGDSAVYLCASSLDRGGGEQYFGPGTRLTVT.

The rearrangement joins TRBV11-3 to TRBJ1-2, with 9 bases fitting TRBD1. Trimming removed 5 bases from V and 9 bases from J; junction bases left unmatched: 13. CDR3 length: 15 amino acids. The V gene's germline CDR1 is SGHNT and CDR2 YENEEA. This chain's CDR3 is CASSPRRQGEASYTF. The CDR3, as DNA: TGTGCCAGCAGCCCAAGGAGACAGGGGGAAGCTAGCTACACCTTC.

The rearrangement links TRBV28 to TRBJ1-3; D possibly corresponds to TRBD1 (6 bases). V was cut by 3 bases and J by 2 bases, with 11 bases left in between. Germline CDR1 is MDHEN and CDR2 is SYDVKM. The CDR3 spans 15 residues. The CDR3 DNA reads TGTGCCAGCAGTTTCGGGGGCAGCGCTGGAAACACCATATATTTT. It translates to CASSFGGSAGNTIYF.

A few counts support this clone. This chain joins TRBV11-3 and TRBJ1-5; a possible D gene is TRBD1 (5 bases). Deletions cut 3 bases from V and 8 bases from J, with 14 bases between. Per the germline V gene, CDR1 is SGHNT and CDR2 is YENEEA. The CDR3 has 14 amino acids. The CDR3 is CASSLAGYSEPQHF. CDR3 nucleotide sequence: TGTGCCAGCAGCTTGGCAGGGTACTCGGAGCCCCAGCATTTT.

The rearrangement links TRBV5-1 to TRBJ1-1; 9 bases fit TRBD1. The V gene end was trimmed by 3 bases and the J gene end by 4 bases; junction bases not matched to a gene: 4. Germline V gene lookup returns CDR1 SGHRS and CDR2 YFSETQ. This CDR3 is 14 amino acids long. The chain's CDR3 is CASSWDREGTEAFF. The CDR3 bases are TGCGCCAGCAGCTGGGACAGGGAAGGCACTGAAGCTTTCTTT.

This sequence joins TRBV30 and TRBJ1-1, with 7 bases fitting TRBD1. J gave up 4 bases and V 3 bases, and 8 bases lay outside the gene matches. Germline CDR1 GTSNPN, CDR2 SVGIG (reference sequence). CDR3 length equals 14 residues. The CDR3 region is CAWRRGHRATEAFF. CDR3 coding DNA: TGTGCCTGGAGAAGGGGGCACAGGGCCACTGAAGCTTTCTTT.

This clone has only a few counts. The chain uses TRBV9 and TRBJ1-5, with 8 positions matching TRBD1. Germline CDR1 is SGDLS and CDR2 is YYNGEE. CDR3 length equals 15 residues. The V and J ends lost 5 bases and 0 bases, in that order; junction bases with no gene match: 4. This CDR3 is CASSGDRYSNQPQHF. The CDR3 DNA is TGTGCCAGCAGTGGGGACAGGTATAGCAATCAGCCCCAGCATTTT.

The J gene is TRBJ2-7, the V gene TRBV28, with D possibly TRBD1 on 5 matching bases. This CDR3 contains 15 residues. Trimming stripped 3 bases from V and 2 bases from J, with 14 bases between. Germline CDR1 is MDHEN and CDR2 is SYDVKM. Here the CDR3 reads CASSFYGDRAYEQYF. The DNA of the CDR3 is TGTGCCAGCAGTTTCTATGGAGACAGAGCCTACGAGCAGTACTTC. The full variable domain, with the rest looked up from reference TRBV28 and TRBJ2-7, is DVKVTQSSRYLVKRTGEKVFLECVQDMDHENMFWYRQDPGLGLRLIYFSYDVKMKEKGDIPEGYSVSREKKERFSLILESASTNQTSMYLCASSFYGDRAYEQYFGPGTRLTVT.

CDR3 residues: CASSRGGTVNQPQHF. The CDR3 nucleotides are TGTGCCAGCAGCCGGGGAGGGACAGTCAATCAGCCCCAGCATTTT. This chain connects TRBV11-3 to TRBJ1-5; 7 nucleotides match TRBD1. The CDR3 runs to 15 residues. From germline, CDR1 is SGHNT and CDR2 YENEEA. The V gene end was trimmed by 5 bases and the J gene end by 3 bases; junction bases not matched to a gene: 7. Full variable domain (remainder filled in from reference TRBV11-3 and TRBJ1-5): EAGVVQSPRYKIIEKKQPVAFWCNPISGHNTLYWYLQNLGQGPELLIRYENEEAVDDSQLPKDRFSAERLKGVDSTLKIQPAELGDSAVYLCASSRGGTVNQPQHFGDGTRLSIL.

The chain carries TRBV18 and TRBJ2-7; D gene ambiguous. V lost 6 bases and J lost 2, with 14 bases in between. In germline, CDR1 is KGHSH, CDR2 LQKENI. The CDR3 loop spans 14 amino acids. This CDR3 is CASSLSWGTYEQYF. CDR3 DNA: TGTGCCAGCTCCTTAAGCTGGGGTACCTACGAGCAGTACTTC.

Sample share makes this clone medium-sized. DNA of the CDR3: TGTGCCAGCAGCGCACCCCAATCAGTAGGCGGAAACACCATATATTTT. Its translation: CASSAPQSVGGNTIYF. The V gene is TRBV9, the J gene TRBJ1-3; D is unresolved. Germline CDR1 SGDLS, CDR2 YYNGEE. V was cut by 3 bases and J by 4 bases, with 17 bases left in between. The CDR3 has 16 residues.

The chain couples TRBV19 to TRBJ2-3, with no clear D. Trimming removed 8 bases from V and 7 bases from J, with 19 bases in between. The germline gives CDR1 LNHDA, CDR2 SQIVND (reference sequence). The CDR3 totals 14 residues. CDR3 sequence: CASALSLESHTQYF. CDR3 in DNA: TGTGCCAGTGCGCTTTCACTCGAGTCTCATACGCAGTATTTT. Looking up the rest from reference TRBV19 and TRBJ2-3 gives the full variable domain: DGGITQSPKYLFRKEGQNVTLSCEQNLNHDAMYWYRQDPGQGLRLIYYSQIVNDFQKGDIAEGYSVSREKKESFPLTVTSAQKNPTAFYLCASALSLESHTQYFGPGTRLTVL.

This clone has a handful of counts. The chain employs TRBV6-1 and TRBJ1-4; 7 bases are a match to TRBD1. CDR1 and CDR2 (germline): MNHNS, SASEGT. Germline trimming cut 1 base from V and 4 bases from J; bases unmatched to any gene: 6. CDR3 length equals 16 residues. DNA for the CDR3: TGTGCCAGCAGTGAAGGCAGGGGGTTTAGTAATGAAAAACTGTTTTTT. It specifies CASSEGRGFSNEKLFF.

The chain has TRBV11-3 and TRBJ2-5, with D possibly TRBD2 on 5 matching bases. This CDR3 region has 15 residues. Germline CDR1 SGHNT, CDR2 YENEEA. V was trimmed by 2 bases and J by 7 bases, leaving 17 bases between them. DNA for the CDR3: TGTGCCAGCAGCTTAAATTCTAGCCCCCATTCGACCCAGTACTTC. It translates to CASSLNSSPHSTQYF.